Below, one T cell receptor beta chain is given with its context. The antigen remains undetermined. Per germline, CDR1 LGHNA and CDR2 YSLEER. Trimming took 0 bases from V and 3 from J, leaving 15 bases between them. The CDR3 is 16 residues long. TCRdb's copy holds only in-frame clones and misses some; the assay was immunoSEQ multiplex PCR. The top ten hold around 1.2% of the sample, which has 95,000 to 150,000 clones, roughly 87% seen once. This specimen belongs to a study of T cell responses to AZD1222 COVID-19 vaccine. Study-level results: Donor demographics were predominantly white British with a female majority; clonal diversity may be underestimated.

The input for sequencing was peripheral blood, taken on day 0 of AZD1222 vaccination. J is TRBJ2-7 and V is TRBV4-3; D tentatively reads TRBD1 or TRBD2 (5 bases each). The source of this sequence is an adult in good health. As DNA, the CDR3 is TGCGCCAGCAGCCAAGATAGGGGTCTGGGGAGCTACGAGCAGTACTTC. This translates into CASSQDRGLGSYEQYF.